This T cell receptor (beta chain) was obtained from a study of cytomegalovirus exposure and HLA in healthy donors (dated by TCRdb to about 2017). Turning to the overall study: An earlier analysis of several hundred of the donors reported approximately 270 Gb of sequence data and some 120 million unique TCR beta sequences from 150 million to 200 million T cells. Rather than using new phenotypic data, the later analysis identified candidate immune exposures from TCR beta sequences and from how often those sequences occurred across donors. HLA typing covered class I and class II loci at four-digit resolution. The study combined high-throughput TCR immunosequencing, statistical association of individual TCRs with disease status, and machine learning to predict cytomegalovirus infection status. Around 320 gigabases of sequencing data and tens of millions of unique TCR sequences were included in an early release covering about 620 HLA-typed donors. Typing coverage differed by locus: A, B, C, DRB1 and DQB1 were typed in roughly 620-640 donors, DQA1 in 500 to 550, DPA1 in 606, and DPB1 in around 490. Every repertoire in the discovery cohort had been generated on one and the same sequencing platform. An earlier analysis of fewer than 700 of the donors applied high-throughput TCR beta sequencing to assess whether each TCR beta V gene segment acted as functional or pseudogenic. The study aimed to test whether cataloging public T cell receptors could reveal signatures of past pathogen exposure. A later analysis re-examined previously published TCR beta repertoires from 500 to 700 donors and added high-resolution HLA genotyping to investigate patterns of TCR occurrence. A later genetic analysis used genome-wide SNP genotypes for about 60% of the roughly 700 donors, treating that subset as a discovery cohort. Alongside the repertoire data, information on donor age, sex, ethnicity and CMV serostatus was compiled. The study used immunosequencing to profile the T cell repertoires of more than 650 subjects and linked those repertoires to cytomegalovirus serostatus. On average, roughly 240,000 unique TCR beta nucleotide sequences were sequenced per donor among some 430 genotyped donors of the cohort, with approximately 18% of those sequences being non-productive. Several DR-DQ haplotypes were treated as single units for association and clustering because of strong linkage in the cohort. Of the 350 to 400 genotyped donors, around 81% fell in the genetic ancestry cluster associated with self-reported Caucasian donors. Besides the first cohort of some 670 subjects, a separate validation cohort made up of roughly 120 different subjects was used.

This clone was recorded only once. No cognate antigen has been identified for it. Within one base of it there is no much larger clone, and no base qualities were kept. Study-level results and caveats: The authors suggested that the approach could potentially be generalized to other disease states and immunological phenotypes. Some IMGT-functional V segments, including TRBV6-2 and TRBV6-3, could not be told apart with the 87-base-pair reads, so those segments were excluded. In vitro tests confirmed that a few of the cytomegalovirus-associated TCR beta chains recognize cytomegalovirus antigens. A further reported finding was that TCR beta sequences accurately predicted the HLA-A and HLA-B alleles for most subjects in the first cohort. A later genetic analysis associated a missense DCLRE1C variant with V-gene and J-gene trimming of TCR beta chains, and an independent cohort replicated the association. Assigning TCR associations to individual alleles was difficult when HLA alleles, especially DR and DQ, strongly co-occurred. While some public TCRs were present in many individuals, most TCR sequences turned up only very rarely across donors. Linkage disequilibrium might explain the correlated functional status among segregating V segments, but an unknown experimental factor could not be excluded. The classifier was reported to diagnose cytomegalovirus status with high specificity and sensitivity in both the original and validation cohorts. In a later analysis, the rate of TCR association differed among HLA loci, with DRB1 alleles having the most associated TCRs and HLA-C alleles having the fewest. A later genetic analysis reported fewer N-insertions in productive TCRs among donors in an Asian-associated ancestry cluster than the roughly 620-donor mean. The study listed 150 to 200 TCR beta chains as associated with cytomegalovirus. A later analysis found that HLA-associated TCR beta chains were more clonally expanded and had lower generation probabilities than equally common non-associated chains. According to a later analysis, parvovirus B19, influenza, CMV and Epstein-Barr virus appeared linked to several top co-occurrence clusters. In an earlier analysis of 587 of the donors, most TCR beta V segments appeared in productive rearrangements about 87% or about 30% of the time, broadly matching IMGT annotations. Because HLA typing was unavailable for some donors at each locus, only the typed subset was used in association tests. Approximately 16 rarely observed V segments, including chromosome 9 orphons, were excluded from the earlier analysis of about 500 of the donors because counts were too low. At a false discovery rate of 0.05, a later analysis linked 16,000 or so TCR beta sequences to specific HLA alleles. The only immune exposure information available for the cohort was CMV serostatus. The sequencing pipeline was judged likely to have produced a cluster of highly shared sequence variants as a technical artifact. In a later analysis, most CMV-associated TCR beta chains were found to appear HLA-restricted, with HLA associations seemingly driven largely by CMV exposure. Roughly uniform sequencing depth across donors was assumed in presence/absence analyses, although this assumption may not hold. In this cohort, only TCR beta chains were sequenced, and detectable features were limited by the absence of alpha or paired-chain data.

The library was obtained by the immunoSEQ multiplex PCR assay. A mixture of 60 forward primers for TCR Vbeta segments and 13 reverse primers for TCR Jbeta segments was used in the multiplex PCR. A multiplex PCR assay on genomic DNA amplified the CDR3 region of rearranged TCR beta genes. The Illumina HiSeq System was used to sequence the amplified TCR beta libraries as 87-base-pair reads. Turning to the authors' computational methods: A later analysis tallied some 79 million unique TCR beta chains across the approximately 670 repertoires, and approximately 9.9 million of those chains were shared by two or more donors. A nearest-neighbor algorithm error-corrected the raw reads and collapsed the reads into unique sequences, merging closely related sequences to remove PCR and sequencing errors. Alignment of CDR3 sequences to IMGT reference sequences was used to assign V, D and J gene segments. Each retained sequence needed at least a six-nucleotide match to both a V gene segment and a J gene segment. A rearrangement counted as productive if the CDR3 had no stop codons and remained in frame with V and J, and every other rearrangement counted as non-productive. Following IMGT convention, CDR3 was defined as the stretch from the second conserved V-encoded cysteine up to the conserved J-encoded phenylalanine. Sequences without an unambiguous match to a single V gene segment were excluded from the earlier analysis of 500 to 700 of the donors. An earlier analysis of several hundred of the donors called V segments functional above 56.7% productive rearrangements and segregating when the between-donor standard deviation exceeded 5%. To diagnose cytomegalovirus status from the catalog of TCR beta chain sequences, a statistical classification framework was built. In a later analysis, V and J genes were assigned by comparing TCR nucleotide sequences against IMGT/GENE-DB human TR gene sequences. Using the TCRdist pipeline, a later analysis assigned CDR3 sequences along with most-parsimonious VDJ recombination scenarios. In a later analysis, each TCR beta chain was defined by its CDR3 amino acid sequence together with its V-gene family, and reads lacking a unique V-gene family were excluded. A later analysis removed 450 to 600 highly shared, low-generation-probability nucleotide sequences to deal with suspected cross-contamination and a sequencing artifact. In a later analysis, a clonal expansion index for each public chain was calculated from normalized within-repertoire ranks of inferred template counts. In a later analysis, generation probabilities were computed using a VDJ recombination model fitted to out-of-frame rearrangements, and the results were checked against IGoR. Hypergeometric tests were used in a later analysis to score TCR-TCR, TCR-HLA and TCR-CMV co-occurrence, with a repertoire-size bias correction applied to the TCR pairs. In a later analysis, false discovery rates were estimated by permuting HLA or CMV assignments 20 times. In a later analysis, co-occurring TCRs were grouped using DBSCAN, and TCRdist sequence similarity was added for clustering within HLA-allele-positive subsets. Co-occurrence clustering excluded repertoires with fewer than 30,000 or more than 120,000 public chains, plus five with anomalous nucleotide sharing. TCRdb retrieved this table from immuneACCESS and kept in-frame rearrangements only. Not all clones are present; in checked studies, unresolved V genes account for under half, and no reason is known for the remainder. V, J and clone size are taken as reported in that table, and D and trimming were inferred from the DNA itself. This sample is represented by about 190,000 clones; roughly 80% of them were singletons. The top ten hold about 1.4% of the sample.

In the germline V gene, CDR1 corresponds to SGHDT and CDR2 to YYEEEE. There are 16 amino acids in the CDR3, from cysteine to phenylalanine inclusive. The CDR3 DNA has 48 bases and is translated from base 1. Trimming removed 6 bases from V and 7 bases from J, leaving 22 bases between the germline ends. The cohort comprised 670 or so healthy bone marrow donors. All cohort members were sampled while nominally healthy, although unrecorded immune exposures were likely present. The donor tested CMV seronegative and was one of the 352 seronegative cohort members. Every donor gave a peripheral blood sample, and the peripheral blood mononuclear cells from that sample were used for TCR beta sequencing. The Qiagen DNeasy Blood Extraction Kit was used to extract genomic DNA from the blood cell samples.

This receptor chain uses TRBV5-6 and TRBJ2-2; a tentative D call is TRBD2 (5 bases match). Material for sequencing was PBMCs. The sequence derives from a woman between 50 and 59 years old in good health and CMV-seronegative. The DNA is as follows: TGTGCCAGCACTCTCGGGGTGACACCGACGGGCGGGGAGCTGTTTTTT. The translation is CASTLGVTPTGGELFF.